This TCR beta chain was sequenced during a study of identical twins. Each CDR3 protein gets one entry after TCRdb re-called the 5' RACE reads with MiXCR. The sample holds 1,800,000 or so distinct CDR3 sequences, around 33% seen once. V was trimmed by 1 base and J by 8 bases, leaving 11 bases between them. CDR1 and CDR2 from the germline V gene are MGHRA and YSYEKL. The CDR3 runs 14 residues. Study-wide results and caveats: For out-of-frame alpha sequences shared by twins, low generation probability was in excess.

With regard to this clonotype: What it binds is unknown.

This chain connects TRBV4-1 to TRBJ1-4, with unresolved D. Sequencing used cord blood. The clonotype originates from a newborn girl in good health. In nucleotides, the CDR3 is TGCGCCAGCAGCCAAGTACGGATAGGGGAAAAACTGTTTTTT. Its translation: CASSQVRIGEKLFF.